The rows below give T cell receptor beta chains drawn from one sample of a study of OX40 agonist ivuxolimab in advanced cancers. The table came from immunoSEQ multiplex PCR; TCRdb's copy has only in-frame clones and leaves some out. The sample holds about 19,000 clones, roughly 80% seen once. Sequencing used CD4+ or CD8+ T cells sorted from blood, obtained in a trial of the OX40 agonist ivuxolimab. All receptors derive from an adult with an advanced solid tumor such as melanoma, head and neck, liver or kidney cancer. Each CDR3 is given without its conserved first and last residue. The order of the fields is J gene, V gene, CDR3 protein.

TRBJ2-1 | TRBV11-3 | ASSLESGPYNEQF
TRBJ2-5 | TRBV7-3 | ASSLTNGRGETQY
TRBJ1-5 | TRBV28 | ASNDRVSNQPQH
TRBJ1-1 | TRBV27 | ASRQFMNTEAF
TRBJ2-1 | TRBV7-3 | ASSLLVASGPYNEQF
TRBJ2-5 | TRBV5-6 | ASSVPGLAGEKTQY
TRBJ2-3 | TRBV6-6 | ASSPSGRGTDTQY
TRBJ2-7 | TRBV7-2 | ASSFGEGLEQY
TRBJ1-1 | TRBV7-2 | ASSLAQNTEAF
TRBJ2-1 | TRBV7-8 | ASSTGGVYNEQF
TRBJ2-7 | TRBV7-8 | ASSLTPGQGAGEQY
TRBJ2-7 | TRBV7-2 | ASSFDRVGEQY
TRBJ2-1 | TRBV7-8 | ASSPSWTSRGNEQF
TRBJ2-5 | TRBV9 | ASSGSQGGQETQY
TRBJ2-1 | TRBV5-8 | ASSLFAGAGGNEQF
TRBJ2-1 | TRBV4-2 | ASSQAAAGTSGYNEQF
TRBJ1-4 | TRBV11-2 | ASSLGTAATNEKLF
TRBJ2-7 | TRBV10-3 | AISEGAGYEQY